The sequence of this TCR beta chain was determined in a study of cytomegalovirus exposure and HLA in healthy donors. Study-level background: Samples from HLA-typed donors yielded around 79 million unique TCRs in an early data release. Caucasian-associated ancestry cluster membership applied to around 76% of around 400 genotyped donors.

Points on this clone: Antigen: not known.

Germline lookup yields CDR1 LNHNV and CDR2 YYDKDF (reference sequence). The CDR3 is made up of 17 amino acids. The junction had 14 bases not matched to a gene; V was cut back by 1 base and J by 9 bases. This PCR relied on a set of 60 Vbeta primers and 13 Jbeta primers. Method: immunoSEQ multiplex PCR; TCRdb's copy keeps in-frame clones and lacks some. The sample lists about 130,000 clones, 75% to 85% occurring once. Study-wide results and limits: A later analysis found that most CMV-associated TCR beta chains appeared HLA-restricted. In a later analysis, a genetic analysis reported fewer productive-TCR N-insertions in an Asian-associated ancestry cluster than the cohort average.

The receptor comes from a woman in her thirties or forties in good health and CMV-seronegative. The chain carries TRBV15 and TRBJ2-1; 8 positions agree with TRBD2. The sample was PBMCs. CDR3 protein: CATSRGGYAGAGGEQFF. CDR3 DNA: TGTGCCACCAGCAGAGGAGGTTATGCAGGGGCGGGGGGTGAGCAGTTCTTC.